The 21 T cell receptor beta chains in this list originate from one sample, sequenced in a study of cytomegalovirus exposure and HLA in healthy donors. PCR employed 60 Vbeta and 13 Jbeta primers. Profiling relied on immunoSEQ multiplex PCR, and the TCRdb table lists in-frame clones only, not all of them. Of about 140,000 clones in the sample, around 80% were seen once. Sequencing was done on a sample of PBMCs. All receptors come from a female donor in good health and CMV-seronegative.

In this sample, this clone turned up a few times. The rearrangement links TRBV6-5 to TRBJ2-1, with 7 bases aligning to TRBD1. J gave up 6 bases and V 7 bases, and 6 bases lay outside the gene matches. CDR3 size: 13 residues. Germline CDR1 and CDR2: MNHEY and SVGAGI. CDR3 loop: CASTPGGGNEQFF. CDR3 DNA sequence: TGTGCCAGCACCCCAGGGGGTGGCAATGAGCAGTTCTTC.

This chain connects TRBV29-1 to TRBJ2-7, with TRBD1 as a possible D gene (6 bases). Germline V gene lookup returns CDR1 SQVTM and CDR2 ANQGSEA. This CDR3 has 14 residues. Trimming took 0 bases from V and 3 from J, leaving 12 bases between them. The CDR3 bases are TGCAGCGTTGAAGATCACCCAGGGGACTACGAGCAGTACTTC. Translating it yields CSVEDHPGDYEQYF.

The rearrangement links TRBV28 to TRBJ2-5, with TRBD1 matching over 8 bases. The CDR3 runs 17 residues. Germline values: CDR1 MDHEN, CDR2 SYDVKM. Trimming cost V 3 bases and J 3 bases; bases outside gene matches: 12. This CDR3 is CASSFDKFTGQEETQYF. The CDR3 DNA reads TGTGCCAGCAGTTTCGACAAATTCACGGGACAGGAAGAGACCCAGTACTTC. Filled out from reference TRBV28 and TRBJ2-5, the complete variable domain reads DVKVTQSSRYLVKRTGEKVFLECVQDMDHENMFWYRQDPGLGLRLIYFSYDVKMKEKGDIPEGYSVSREKKERFSLILESASTNQTSMYLCASSFDKFTGQEETQYFGPGTRLLVL.

The chain uses TRBV2 and TRBJ1-5; 9 nucleotides align to TRBD1. Germline V gene sequence: CDR1 SNHLY, CDR2 FYNNEI. V lost 6 bases, J lost 5 bases, and 8 bases stayed unmatched. The CDR3 length is 15 residues. The CDR3 protein is CASSQQGAGDQPQHF. The CDR3 bases are TGTGCCAGCAGCCAACAGGGGGCTGGGGATCAGCCCCAGCATTTT.

The rearrangement links TRBV28 to TRBJ1-1; D perhaps matches TRBD1 (5 bases). CDR3 length equals 13 residues. Trimming stripped 10 bases from V and 1 base from J, with 13 bases between. Germline lookup yields CDR1 MDHEN and CDR2 SYDVKM. CDR3: CATKGEGNTEAFF. The CDR3 DNA follows: TGTGCCACCAAAGGGGAGGGGAACACTGAAGCTTTCTTT.

V usage is TRBV6-6 and J usage is TRBJ1-1; 9 nucleotides agree with TRBD1. The V and J ends lost 0 bases and 5 bases, in that order; junction bases with no gene match: 4. The germline V gene has CDR1 MNHNY and CDR2 SVGAGI (reference sequence). This CDR3 is 15 amino acids long. The CDR3 reads CASSYSGQGNTEAFF. CDR3 in DNA: TGTGCCAGCAGTTACTCGGGACAGGGAAATACTGAAGCTTTCTTT.

The chain carries TRBV14 and TRBJ2-5; 8 bases align to TRBD2. The CDR3 has 17 residues. The trim removed 0 bases at V and 4 bases at J, leaving 10 bases unmatched. Germline values: CDR1 SGHDN, CDR2 FVKESK. CDR3 in DNA: TGTGCCAGCAGCCAAGATAGGCGGGAGGTATGGGGAGAGACCCAGTACTTC. Translated: CASSQDRREVWGETQYF.

This chain links TRBV19 with TRBJ2-7; 11 nucleotides align to TRBD2. Germline-derived CDR1 and CDR2 are LNHDA and SQIVND (reference sequence). V shed 2 bases, J shed 5 bases, and the junction held 5 bases outside the gene matches. The CDR3 contains 15 residues. As DNA, the CDR3 is TGTGCCAGTAGTATAACTAGCGGGAGTCTGGACGAGCAGTACTTC. The encoded protein is CASSITSGSLDEQYF.

V usage is TRBV25-1 and J usage is TRBJ1-5; no definite D call. Between the trimmed V and J ends, which lost 5 bases and 0 bases, there was a span of 11 bases. This CDR3 comprises 15 residues. Germline lookup yields CDR1 MGHDK and CDR2 SYGVNS. CDR3 amino acids: CASSNTKNSNQPQHF. In nucleotides, the CDR3 is TGTGCCAGCAGTAACACTAAGAATAGCAATCAGCCCCAGCATTTT.

The V call is TRBV6-1, the J call TRBJ2-7; 7 nucleotides align to TRBD2. Trimming took 1 base from V and 4 from J; bases not matched to a gene: 1. There are 13 residues in the CDR3. CDR1 is MNHNS, CDR2 SASEGT, per germline. CDR3 bases: TGTGCCAGCAGTGAAGGGCGGGAGTACGAGCAGTACTTC. It specifies CASSEGREYEQYF.

The V and J genes are TRBV5-8 and TRBJ1-5; TRBD1 is a possible D gene (6 bases). V lost 6 bases and J lost 5, with 12 bases in between. The CDR3 runs to 13 residues. CDR1 and CDR2 from the germline V gene are SGHTS and YDEGEE. The CDR3 DNA reads as TGTGCCAGCAATTTACAGGGAGATCAGCCCCAGCATTTT. This translates into CASNLQGDQPQHF.

This rearrangement joins TRBV9 to TRBJ2-7; D unclear. V lost 0 bases and J lost 2, with 9 bases in between. Looked up from germline, CDR1 is SGDLS and CDR2 is YYNGEE. There are 14 residues in the CDR3. CDR3 sequence (DNA): TGTGCCAGCAGCGTAGCTCCGACACCCTACGAGCAGTACTTC. It specifies CASSVAPTPYEQYF. The full variable domain, with the rest looked up from reference TRBV9 and TRBJ2-7, is DSGVTQTPKHLITATGQRVTLRCSPRSGDLSVYWYQQSLDQGLQFLIQYYNGEERAKGNILERFSAQQFPDLHSELNLSSLELGDSALYFCASSVAPTPYEQYFGPGTRLTVT.

J is TRBJ2-1 and V is TRBV29-1; 11 bases map to TRBD2. Per germline, CDR1 SQVTM and CDR2 ANQGSEA. V dropped 6 bases and J dropped 8; count of bases not matched to a gene: 12. There are 15 residues in the CDR3. This chain's CDR3 is CSVLLAGGTIDEQFF. The CDR3 DNA is TGCAGCGTGCTGCTAGCGGGAGGCACCATCGATGAGCAGTTCTTC.

This chain connects TRBV19 to TRBJ1-1; TRBD1 is a possible D gene (6 bases). Deletions cut 6 bases from V and 6 bases from J, with 20 bases between. Germline V lookup: CDR1 LNHDA, CDR2 SQIVND (reference sequence). The CDR3 is 15 residues long. For the CDR3, the DNA is TGTGCCAGTAGACTACAGGGAAAGAGGTTCCCTGAAGCTTTCTTT. Protein sequence: CASRLQGKRFPEAFF.

J is TRBJ2-7 and V is TRBV28; TRBD1 matches 8 bases. V trimming: 8 bases; J trimming: 0 bases; junction bases outside the gene matches: 15. This CDR3 region has 17 residues. Germline loops: CDR1 MDHEN, CDR2 SYDVKM. The CDR3 sequence: CASLRTGSSRASYEQYF. The CDR3 region has the DNA TGTGCCAGCCTCCGGACAGGGAGTTCTAGAGCCTCCTACGAGCAGTACTTC.

The rearrangement joins TRBV27 to TRBJ2-7, with a possible D match to TRBD1 (6 bases). This CDR3 comprises 14 residues. Trimming shortened V by 2 bases and J by 0 bases, and 8 bases separated the two germline ends. Looked up from germline, CDR1 is MNHEY and CDR2 is SMNVEV (reference sequence). The CDR3 is CASSLEQGSYEQYF. CDR3 in DNA: TGTGCCAGCAGTTTAGAACAGGGCTCCTACGAGCAGTACTTC.

The chain carries TRBV28 and TRBJ2-7; 12 bases agree with TRBD2. CDR3 length equals 13 residues. V was clipped by 9 bases and J by 5 bases; unmatched bases: 5. Germline CDR1 MDHEN, CDR2 SYDVKM. CDR3 amino acids: CASERLAGDEQYF. In nucleotides, the CDR3 is TGTGCCAGTGAAAGACTAGCGGGAGACGAGCAGTACTTC.

J is TRBJ1-1 and V is TRBV28; possibly TRBD1 for D (5 bases). V lost 7 bases to trimming and J lost 1 base, with 13 bases between them. The germline gives CDR1 MDHEN, CDR2 SYDVKM. The CDR3 is 14 residues long. CDR3 residues: CASTLQDGNTEAFF. CDR3 nucleotides: TGTGCCAGCACCTTACAGGATGGGAACACTGAAGCTTTCTTT.

The chain combines TRBV15 with TRBJ2-1, with D tentatively TRBD1 (6 bases). The CDR3 is 14 amino acids. V was shortened by 6 bases and J by 2 bases, with 11 bases between the two germline ends. The V gene's germline CDR1 is LNHNV and CDR2 YYDKDF (reference sequence). The CDR3 nucleotides read TGTGCCACCAGTACAGGGAGTACCTACAATGAGCAGTTCTTC. This sequence encodes CATSTGSTYNEQFF.

The CDR3 coding sequence is TGTGCTAGCTGGCGGGGAGGGTCCTACGAGCAGTACTTC. It encodes CASWRGGSYEQYF. The V and J genes are TRBV7-7 and TRBJ2-7, with 7 bases that match TRBD2. This CDR3 is built from 13 residues. Germline V CDR1 and CDR2: SSHAT, FNYEAQ (reference sequence).

The chain recombines TRBV28 with TRBJ2-1; 12 nucleotides agree with TRBD1. J gave up 8 bases and V 6 bases, and 11 bases lay outside the gene matches. Germline V CDR1 and CDR2: MDHEN, SYDVKM. The CDR3 is made up of 16 amino acids. CDR3 nucleotides: TGTGCCAGCAGCTCAAGGGGGACAGGGGGCGCATATGAGCAGTTCTTC. This gives the protein CASSSRGTGGAYEQFF.